Listed below are T cell receptor beta chains from one sample, sequenced in a study of human T cells and chemical hapten exposure. TCRdb fed the RACE reads into MiXCR, producing one record per CDR3 protein. Found here are around 110,000 distinct CDR3 sequences, 9.5% to 15% of them singletons; the top ten hold 1.6%. This material consisted of whole blood, taken in connection with sensitization to the hapten diphenylcyclopropenone (DPC). The receptors here all came from a woman between 50 and 59 years old with alopecia areata. Some clones in this sample may be carry-over from other donors' samples. Each CDR3 is given with its conserved first and last residue. A D gene is named only where the DNA matches it firmly. The size entry is marked missing in some rows and otherwise reads once, few, many or a size class.

TRBJ1-2 few NA TRBV9 CASSPPGVGRGGYTF TGTGCCAGCAGCCCCCCTGGGGTGGGTAGAGGTGGCTACACCTTC
TRBJ2-6 many TRBD1 TRBV27 CASRKQGAPYSGANVLTF TGTGCCAGCAGGAAACAGGGGGCACCCTACTCTGGGGCCAACGTCCTGACTTTC
TRBJ2-1 few TRBD1 TRBV7-9 CASSLIQGANEQFF TGTGCCAGCAGCTTAATACAGGGGGCAAATGAGCAGTTCTTC
TRBJ2-1 many NA TRBV28 CASSHQRGGSYNEQFF TGTGCCAGCAGCCACCAACGTGGGGGATCCTACAATGAGCAGTTCTTC
TRBJ2-1 few NA TRBV7-2 CASSLSLGLYQFF TGTGCCAGCAGCTTAAGTCTGGGACTGTATCAGTTCTTC
TRBJ1-1 NA NA TRBV18 CASSRSRPQRGGQPVANTEAFF TGTGCCAGCTCACGATCAAGACCCCAGCGCGGGGGTCAACCAGTCGCGAACACTGAAGCTTTCTTT
TRBJ1-1 NA NA TRBV7-2 CASSRLWNTEAFF TGTGCCAGCAGCAGACTTTGGAACACTGAAGCTTTCTTT
TRBJ2-6 few NA TRBV28 CATRYGLGANVLTF TGTGCCACCCGTTACGGTCTGGGGGCCAACGTCCTGACTTTC
TRBJ1-1 NA NA TRBV28 CASSSRQARNTEAFF TGTGCCAGCAGTTCACGACAGGCTAGGAACACTGAAGCTTTCTTT
TRBJ1-6 NA NA TRBV7-9 CASSYGAESSPLHF TGTGCCAGCAGCTACGGGGCCGAGAGTTCACCCCTCCACTTT
TRBJ2-1 few NA TRBV7-2 CASSLMTGLTYNEQFF TGTGCCAGCAGCTTAATGACGGGACTCACCTACAATGAGCAGTTCTTC
TRBJ2-5 NA NA TRBV12-3/TRBV12-4 CASTLDREQETQYF TGTGCCAGCACCCTGGACCGGGAGCAAGAGACCCAGTACTTC
TRBJ2-2 NA TRBD2 TRBV19 CASSKGLAGSTNTGELFF TGTGCCAGTAGTAAAGGACTAGCGGGGAGTACGAACACCGGGGAGCTGTTTTTT
TRBJ2-1 few TRBD1 TRBV11-2 CASSLGGQGSYNEQFF TGTGCCAGCAGCTTGGGGGGACAGGGCTCCTACAATGAGCAGTTCTTC
TRBJ2-1 NA TRBD1 TRBV20-1 CSARVLGQGKFF TGCAGTGCTAGAGTTTTGGGACAGGGGAAATTCTTC
TRBJ2-4 many NA TRBV29-1 CSVGSAGTDIQYF TGCAGCGTTGGCTCCGCGGGGACCGACATTCAGTACTTC
TRBJ2-7 many NA TRBV6-2/TRBV6-3 CASSYSAVGSPYEQYF TGTGCCAGCAGTTACTCCGCCGTGGGCAGCCCCTACGAGCAGTACTTC
TRBJ2-7 NA TRBD1 TRBV12-3/TRBV12-4 CASSPRQGNYEQYF TGTGCCAGCAGCCCTAGACAGGGCAACTACGAGCAGTACTTC
TRBJ2-5 many NA TRBV3-1 CASSQDWQRRQETQYF TGTGCCAGCAGCCAAGATTGGCAGCGGAGACAAGAGACCCAGTACTTC
TRBJ2-1 few NA TRBV4-3 CASSQDLTASSYNEQFF TGCGCCAGCAGCCAAGATTTGACAGCGAGCTCCTACAATGAGCAGTTCTTC
TRBJ2-2 NA NA TRBV5-1 CASSLNANREGTGEQFF TGCGCCAGCAGCCTTAACGCTAACAGGGAGGGGACCGGGGAGCAGTTTTTT
TRBJ2-1 many TRBD2 TRBV19 CASSSGGAFYNEQFF TGTGCCAGTAGTAGCGGGGGGGCCTTCTACAATGAGCAGTTCTTC
TRBJ2-1 NA TRBD1 TRBV5-5 CASSTDRGLGEQFF TGTGCCAGCAGCACGGACAGGGGGCTGGGTGAGCAGTTCTTC
TRBJ2-1 few TRBD2 TRBV24-1 CATSDLTSGSMHEQFF TGTGCCACCAGTGATTTAACTAGCGGGAGTATGCATGAGCAGTTCTTC
TRBJ2-1 many TRBD2 TRBV7-2 CASSYTSGGVYEQFF TGTGCCAGCAGCTATACTAGCGGGGGGGTGTATGAGCAGTTCTTC
TRBJ2-3 few NA TRBV5-1 CASTRGATDTQYF TGCGCCAGCACCAGGGGGGCCACAGATACGCAGTATTTT
TRBJ2-2 many TRBD2 TRBV3-1 CASSQASGGPGELFF TGTGCCAGCAGCCAAGCCAGCGGGGGGCCCGGGGAGCTGTTTTTT
TRBJ2-2 many NA TRBV10-2 CASSEAGRPGELFF TGCGCCAGCAGTGAGGCAGGGCGTCCCGGGGAGCTGTTTTTT
TRBJ1-1 NA NA TRBV21-1 CASSIRGGPMNTEAFF TGTGCCAGCAGCATCCGCGGAGGGCCTATGAACACTGAAGCTTTCTTT
TRBJ2-2 NA NA TRBV19 CASSHDPPGELFF TGTGCCAGTAGCCACGACCCACCCGGGGAGCTGTTTTTT
TRBJ2-3 NA NA TRBV7-8 CASSLTNVIDTQYF TGTGCCAGCAGCTTAACCAACGTGATTGATACGCAGTATTTT
TRBJ2-1 NA NA TRBV28 CASSSPGVHVNEQFF TGTGCCAGCAGTTCCCCGGGGGTCCACGTTAATGAGCAGTTCTTC
TRBJ2-7 NA TRBD2 TRBV27 CASSGTSSYEQYF TGTGCCAGCAGTGGGACTAGCTCCTACGAGCAGTACTTC
TRBJ1-1 few NA TRBV10-1 CASSEDQSWTEAFF TGCGCCAGCAGTGAGGATCAGTCATGGACTGAAGCTTTCTTT
TRBJ2-3 few NA TRBV4-1 CASSQFSAQYF TGCGCCAGCAGCCAATTCTCCGCGCAGTATTTT
TRBJ2-7 few NA TRBV7-9 CASSLGAGHSEQYF TGTGCCAGCAGCTTAGGGGCTGGGCATAGCGAGCAGTACTTC
TRBJ2-1 NA NA TRBV6-5 CASSTDSGEQFF TGTGCCAGCAGTACGGATAGTGGTGAGCAGTTCTTC
TRBJ2-3 NA NA TRBV9 CASSVGGSEPTDTQYF TGTGCCAGCAGCGTAGGGGGTAGCGAGCCCACAGATACGCAGTATTTT
TRBJ1-1 few NA TRBV7-9 CASSLVVNTEAFF TGTGCCAGCAGCTTAGTTGTGAACACTGAAGCTTTCTTT
TRBJ1-2 NA TRBD1 TRBV20-1 CSAWDRGLYGYTF TGCAGTGCCTGGGACAGGGGGCTGTATGGCTACACCTTC
TRBJ2-3 NA NA TRBV6-1 CASLLAADTQYF TGTGCCAGCCTACTAGCCGCAGATACGCAGTATTTT
TRBJ2-3 NA TRBD2 TRBV11-2 CASSKEGGSGRTDTQYF TGTGCCAGCAGCAAGGAAGGTGGGAGCGGGAGAACAGATACGCAGTATTTT
TRBJ1-6 NA TRBD1 TRBV7-9 CASSQWAGGNSPLHF TGTGCCAGCAGCCAGTGGGCAGGGGGCAATTCACCCCTCCACTTT
TRBJ1-1 NA TRBD1 TRBV24-1 CATSDPSGQGDTEAFF TGTGCCACCAGTGACCCATCGGGACAGGGGGACACTGAAGCTTTCTTT
TRBJ2-5 NA NA TRBV20-1 CSARGRTAQENQYF TGCAGTGCTAGAGGGAGGACAGCACAAGAGAACCAGTACTTC
TRBJ2-5 NA NA TRBV5-4 CASSGTGVVSETQYF TGTGCCAGCAGCGGAACGGGAGTTGTGTCGGAGACCCAGTACTTC